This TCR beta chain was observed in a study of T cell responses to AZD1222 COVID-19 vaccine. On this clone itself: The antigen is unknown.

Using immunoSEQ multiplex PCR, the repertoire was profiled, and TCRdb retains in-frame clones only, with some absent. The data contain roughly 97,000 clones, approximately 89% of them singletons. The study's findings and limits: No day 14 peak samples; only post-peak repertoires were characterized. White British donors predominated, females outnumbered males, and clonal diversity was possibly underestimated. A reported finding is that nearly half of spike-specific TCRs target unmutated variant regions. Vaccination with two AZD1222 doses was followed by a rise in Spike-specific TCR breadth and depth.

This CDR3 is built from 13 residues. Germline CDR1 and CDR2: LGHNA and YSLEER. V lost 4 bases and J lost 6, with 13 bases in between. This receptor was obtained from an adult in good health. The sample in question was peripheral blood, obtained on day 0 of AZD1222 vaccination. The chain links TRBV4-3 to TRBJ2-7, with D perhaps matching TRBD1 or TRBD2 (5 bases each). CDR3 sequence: CASSRDASGEQYF. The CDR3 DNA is TGCGCCAGCAGCCGGGACGCCTCCGGCGAGCAGTACTTC.